A selection of T cell receptor beta chains follows, all from one sample in a study of blood T cell repertoires in COVID-19. Produced via immunoSEQ multiplex PCR; TCRdb's table is partial and in-frame only. The data contain under 110,000 clones, around 80% of them singletons. The specimen was peripheral blood. The source is a man older than 75 with COVID-19, enrolled during active disease. The CDR3 runs from the conserved cysteine through the conserved F or W. A D gene is named only where the DNA matches it firmly. A clone size is listed for some rows: how often the clone was seen (once, few, many), or a class if it is expanded.

d_gene	v_gene	j_gene	abundance	CDR3nt	CDR3aa
TRBD1	TRBV9	TRBJ1-1	-	TGTGCCAGCAGCGTTGGACAGGTCAACACTGAAGCTTTCTTT	CASSVGQVNTEAFF
-	TRBV14	TRBJ2-5	-	TGTGCCAGCAGCCAAGATTACCGGGAGACCCAGTACTTC	CASSQDYRETQYF
-	TRBV6-6	TRBJ1-1	-	TGTGCCAGCAGAATCAGTATGAACACTGAAGCTTTCTTT	CASRISMNTEAFF
TRBD2	TRBV7-2	TRBJ2-7	-	TGTGCCAGCAGCCCGGCCGGGACTAGCGGATCCGAGCAGTACTTC	CASSPAGTSGSEQYF
-	TRBV24-1	TRBJ2-7	-	TGTGCCACCGCGGGCCGCAACCACGAGCAGTACTTC	CATAGRNHEQYF
-	TRBV9	TRBJ2-3	-	TGTGCCAGCAGCGTATCAGGGATAAACACAGATACGCAGTATTTT	CASSVSGINTDTQYF
TRBD1	TRBV28	TRBJ1-1	-	TGTGCCAGCAGTTATCGTCCCGGACAGGGTAGTTCTGAAGCTTTCTTT	CASSYRPGQGSSEAFF
TRBD1	TRBV7-8	TRBJ2-7	-	TGTGCCAGCAGCCCAGGACAGGGGGCGGTCTCCTACGAGCAGTACTTC	CASSPGQGAVSYEQYF
TRBD1	TRBV19	TRBJ1-5	-	TGTGCCAGTAGTTCGGACAGGGGAAGTCAGCCCCAGCATTTT	CASSSDRGSQPQHF
-	TRBV15	TRBJ1-6	-	TGTGCCACCAGCAGTAACAGGGCCTCACCCCTCCACTTT	CATSSNRASPLHF
TRBD1	TRBV19	TRBJ2-3	-	TGTGCCAGTAGTATAGGGGCACGGGACAGGCGCACAGATACGCAGTATTTT	CASSIGARDRRTDTQYF
-	TRBV5-1	TRBJ2-2	many	TGCGCCAGCAGCTTGACTAGCACGGACACCGGGGAGCTGTTTTTT	CASSLTSTDTGELFF
-	TRBV5-4	TRBJ1-1	-	TGTGCCAGCAGCTTGGAGTACAGTGACACTGAAGCTTTCTTT	CASSLEYSDTEAFF
TRBD2	TRBV6-2/TRBV6-3	TRBJ2-3	-	TGTGCCAGCAGTTACGATGGCCTTAGCGGGAGAACAGATACGCAGTATTTT	CASSYDGLSGRTDTQYF
TRBD1	TRBV5-4	TRBJ1-1	-	TGTGCCAGCAGCTTGGGGCAGGGGGTGCACCTTGGTGGTGAAGCTTTCTTT	CASSLGQGVHLGGEAFF
-	TRBV29-1	TRBJ1-5	-	TGCAGCGTTGATAATCGTTTGACAGCTTATAGCAATCAGCCCCAGCATTTT	CSVDNRLTAYSNQPQHF
TRBD1	TRBV27	TRBJ2-1	-	TGTGCCAGCAGTTTATCATTCGGACAGGGGGCGCCTGAGCAGTTCTTC	CASSLSFGQGAPEQFF
TRBD2	TRBV15	TRBJ2-7	-	TGTGCCACCAGCCAACCGGGACTAGCGCCCTACGAGCAGTACTTC	CATSQPGLAPYEQYF
-	TRBV6-4	TRBJ1-5	-	TGTGCCAGCAAGGTTCCAGGCTACCAGCCCCAGCATTTT	CASKVPGYQPQHF
TRBD1	TRBV5-4	TRBJ2-3	few	TGTGCCAGCAGAACGGGACAGATATCTAGCACAGATACGCAGTATTTT	CASRTGQISSTDTQYF
-	TRBV4-1	TRBJ1-4	-	TGCGCCAGCGGGAGGGGCGCCTACTTAGAAAAACTGTTTTTT	CASGRGAYLEKLFF
TRBD2	TRBV7-6	TRBJ2-5	-	TGTGCCAGCAGCTCCGTCCCGGGACTAGCGGGTCGAGAGACCCAGTACTTC	CASSSVPGLAGRETQYF
TRBD1	TRBV19	TRBJ2-1	-	TGTGCCAGTAGTATGGGGGACAGCTATTTGTACAATGAGCAGTTCTTC	CASSMGDSYLYNEQFF
-	TRBV12-3/TRBV12-4	TRBJ2-1	-	TGTGCCAGCAGCCAACTCAATGAGCAGTTCTTC	CASSQLNEQFF
TRBD1	TRBV9	TRBJ2-1	few	TGTGCCAGCAGCGCCCGGGACAGGACCTACAATGAGCAGTTCTTC	CASSARDRTYNEQFF
-	TRBV18	TRBJ1-3	-	TGTGCCAGCTCACCACAACCTCCGGACAGCTCTGGAAACACCATATATTTT	CASSPQPPDSSGNTIYF
-	TRBV7-3	TRBJ2-2	-	TGTGCCAGCAGTTATCCCCCCGGGGAGCTGTTTTTT	CASSYPPGELFF
TRBD2	TRBV7-6	TRBJ2-1	-	TGTGCCAGCAGCTTAGTGGCGGGAGGTAGCTACAATGAGCAGTTCTTC	CASSLVAGGSYNEQFF
-	TRBV4-2	TRBJ1-4	once	TGTGCCAGCAGCCAAGGCACAGGGAGTCTTCATGAAAAACTGTTTTTT	CASSQGTGSLHEKLFF
TRBD1	TRBV7-9	TRBJ1-5	-	TGTGCCAGCAGTTTAACAGGGGATCAGCCCCAGCATTTT	CASSLTGDQPQHF
-	TRBV7-2	TRBJ2-7	-	TGTGCCAGCAGCTTGGCTCCCTTCTACGAGCAGTACTTC	CASSLAPFYEQYF
-	TRBV12-5	TRBJ2-1	-	TGTGCTAGTGGCACAGGTCTACGCTACAATGAGCAGTTCTTC	CASGTGLRYNEQFF
TRBD1	TRBV28	TRBJ1-2	-	TGTGCCAGCAGTTTATTCCGGACAGGGATTGGGGGCTACACCTTC	CASSLFRTGIGGYTF
-	TRBV6-1	TRBJ2-7	few	TGTGCCAGCAGTGAGACAGTAAGATACGAGCAGTACTTC	CASSETVRYEQYF
-	TRBV3-1/TRBV3-2	TRBJ2-7	once	TGTGCCAGCAGCCAACCATCCCAGGGGAAATACGAGCAGTACTTC	CASSQPSQGKYEQYF
-	TRBV29-1	TRBJ1-2	-	TGCAGCGTTGAAGATCCCTACTATGGCTACACCTTC	CSVEDPYYGYTF
TRBD2	TRBV13	TRBJ2-3	-	TGTGCCAGCAACCAAGGAGCGGGAGGGCGGACAGATACGCAGTATTTT	CASNQGAGGRTDTQYF
-	TRBV20-1	TRBJ1-2	-	TGCAGTGCTAGTAGGGAGACAGGATCCTATGGCTACACCTTC	CSASRETGSYGYTF
-	TRBV11-3	TRBJ2-1	few	TGTGCCAGCAGCTCCTTTAGCGGCTCCTACAATGAGCAGTTCTTC	CASSSFSGSYNEQFF
-	TRBV4-2	TRBJ1-6	-	TGTGCCAGCAGCCAACAGGGCGGGAAATCACCCCTCCACTTT	CASSQQGGKSPLHF
TRBD1	TRBV10-1	TRBJ2-1	-	TGCGCCAGCAGTGAAGGACAGGGGAATCTTAATGAGCAGTTCTTC	CASSEGQGNLNEQFF
TRBD2	TRBV6-5	TRBJ2-1	few	TGTGCCAGCAGTTACGGGACTAGCGGCAATGAGCAGTTCTTC	CASSYGTSGNEQFF
-	TRBV10-3	TRBJ2-4	once	TGTGCCATCAGTGAGTCGACTAGGAGTGGAAACATTCAGTACTTC	CAISESTRSGNIQYF
TRBD1	TRBV6-5	TRBJ1-2	few	TGTGCCACGCGAGACCTCAGGGGGCTCCTCTATGGCTACACCTTC	CATRDLRGLLYGYTF
TRBD1	TRBV5-1	TRBJ2-7	-	TGCGCCAGCAGCTCGGGACAGGGGGAAGTGATGCAGTACTTC	CASSSGQGEVMQYF
-	TRBV18	TRBJ2-3	-	TGTGCCAGCTCACCAGTCGGGGAAGGCACAGATACGCAGTATTTT	CASSPVGEGTDTQYF
TRBD2	TRBV19	TRBJ2-1	-	TGTGCCAGTAGTATAGACCCGACTAGCGGGAATGAGCAGTTCTTC	CASSIDPTSGNEQFF
-	TRBV27	TRBJ1-5	-	TGTGCCAGCAGTTTGTGGGGGGAGCTGGGCAATCAGCCCCAGCATTTT	CASSLWGELGNQPQHF
TRBD1	TRBV3-1/TRBV3-2	TRBJ2-4	-	TGTGCCAGCAGCGATCGGACAGGGAACAGCCGAGCCAAAAACATTCAGTACTTC	CASSDRTGNSRAKNIQYF
-	TRBV10-3	TRBJ1-1	-	TGTGCCATCAGTGAGTGGAGGAACACTGAAGCTTTCTTT	CAISEWRNTEAFF
-	TRBV6-4	TRBJ1-5	few	TGTGCCAGCAGTGACTCGGGCTTACGCCGCAATCAGCCCCAGCATTTT	CASSDSGLRRNQPQHF
-	TRBV9	TRBJ1-2	few	TGTGCCAGCGCTCCCGAGCCGACTAACTATGGCTACACCTTC	CASAPEPTNYGYTF
-	TRBV4-2	TRBJ1-2	-	TGTGCCAGCAGCCAAGCAATCGGGGACTATGGCTACACCTTC	CASSQAIGDYGYTF
-	TRBV20-1	TRBJ1-1	few	TGCAGTGCTAGAGAGGGCAGGGTGGCTTTCTTT	CSAREGRVAFF
-	TRBV28	TRBJ1-4	-	TGTGCCAGCAGTTTATGGGAACAGGGAAGGGAAAAACTGTTTTTT	CASSLWEQGREKLFF
-	TRBV29-1	TRBJ2-7	once	TGCAGCGTACAGGTCATCTCCTACGAGCAGTACTTC	CSVQVISYEQYF
TRBD2	TRBV5-4	TRBJ2-6	-	TGTGCCAGCAGCGGCGGGGGCTCTGGGGCCAACGTCCTGACTTTC	CASSGGGSGANVLTF
TRBD1	TRBV5-1	TRBJ2-1	-	TGCGCCAGCAGCGTGGGACAGGGGGCAGGCAATGAGCAGTTCTTC	CASSVGQGAGNEQFF
TRBD1	TRBV10-3	TRBJ1-2	many	TGTGCCACCAGACAGGGGATCAACTATGGCTACACCTTC	CATRQGINYGYTF